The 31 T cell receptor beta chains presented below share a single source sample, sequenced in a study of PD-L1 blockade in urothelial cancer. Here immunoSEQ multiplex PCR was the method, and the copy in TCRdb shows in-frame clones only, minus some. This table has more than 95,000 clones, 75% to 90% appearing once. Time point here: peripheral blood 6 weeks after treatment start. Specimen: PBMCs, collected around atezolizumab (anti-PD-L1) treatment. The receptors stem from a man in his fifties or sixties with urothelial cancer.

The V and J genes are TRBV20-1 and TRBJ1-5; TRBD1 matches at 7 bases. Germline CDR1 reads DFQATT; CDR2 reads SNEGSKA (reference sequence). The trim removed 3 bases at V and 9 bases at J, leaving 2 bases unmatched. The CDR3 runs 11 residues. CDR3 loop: CSASHRGPQHF. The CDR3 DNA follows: TGCAGTGCTAGTCACAGGGGGCCCCAGCATTTT.

The CDR3 bases are TGTGCCAGCAGCTTAGGGGTAGCGGGGCAAGAGACCCAGTACTTC. Its translation: CASSLGVAGQETQYF. The genes are TRBV11-3 and TRBJ2-5, with 8 bases identical to TRBD2. The CDR3 length is 15 residues. Germline trimming cut 1 base from V and 2 bases from J; bases unmatched to any gene: 3. The germline V gene encodes CDR1 SGHNT and CDR2 YENEEA.

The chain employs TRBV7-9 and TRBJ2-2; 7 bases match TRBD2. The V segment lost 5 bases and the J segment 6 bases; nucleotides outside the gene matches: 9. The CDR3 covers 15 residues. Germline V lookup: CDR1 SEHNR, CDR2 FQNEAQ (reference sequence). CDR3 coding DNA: TGTGCCAGCAGCCGCGGGGGTTTTAGGTCCGGGGAGCTGTTTTTT. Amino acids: CASSRGGFRSGELFF.

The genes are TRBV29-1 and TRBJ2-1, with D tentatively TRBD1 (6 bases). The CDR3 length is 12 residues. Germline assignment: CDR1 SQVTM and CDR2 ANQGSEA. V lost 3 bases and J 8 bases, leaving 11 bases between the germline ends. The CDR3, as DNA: TGCAGCGTTGAGGGGGCGTCAGATGAGCAGTTCTTC. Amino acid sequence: CSVEGASDEQFF.

The CDR3 DNA sequence: TGTGCCATCCAGCGGGGGAGCACAGATACGCAGTATTTT. Amino acids: CAIQRGSTDTQYF. The genes are TRBV10-3 and TRBJ2-3; 8 bases align to TRBD2. J gave up 0 bases and V 8 bases, and 1 base lay outside the gene matches. CDR1 is ENHRY and CDR2 is SYGVKD in the germline V gene. This CDR3 has 13 amino acids.

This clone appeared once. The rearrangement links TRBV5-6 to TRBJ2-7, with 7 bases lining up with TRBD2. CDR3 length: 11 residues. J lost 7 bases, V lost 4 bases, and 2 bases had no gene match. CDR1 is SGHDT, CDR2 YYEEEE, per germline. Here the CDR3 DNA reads TGTGCCAGCAGCCTGGGAGGGGAGCAGTACTTC. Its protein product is CASSLGGEQYF.

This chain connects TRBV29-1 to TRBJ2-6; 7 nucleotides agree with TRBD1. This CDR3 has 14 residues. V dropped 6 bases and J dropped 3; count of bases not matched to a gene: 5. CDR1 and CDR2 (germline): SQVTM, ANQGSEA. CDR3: CSVADRVGANVLTF. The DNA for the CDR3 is TGCAGCGTCGCCGACAGGGTTGGGGCCAACGTCCTGACTTTC.

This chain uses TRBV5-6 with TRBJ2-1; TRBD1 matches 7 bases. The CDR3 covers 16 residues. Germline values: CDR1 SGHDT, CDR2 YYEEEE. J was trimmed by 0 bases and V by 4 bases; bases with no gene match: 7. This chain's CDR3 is CASSKTTGYSYNEQFF. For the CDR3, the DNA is TGTGCCAGCAGCAAGACGACAGGGTACTCCTACAATGAGCAGTTCTTC.

Here the CDR3 reads CASSTPSGTDNEQFF. The CDR3 DNA follows: TGTGCCAGCAGTACCCCCTCAGGGACAGACAATGAGCAGTTCTTC. V and J are TRBV6-5 and TRBJ2-1; TRBD1 matches at 7 bases. The CDR3 length is 15 residues. CDR1 is MNHEY and CDR2 is SVGAGI in the germline V gene. V shed 5 bases, J shed 5 bases, and the junction held 9 bases outside the gene matches.

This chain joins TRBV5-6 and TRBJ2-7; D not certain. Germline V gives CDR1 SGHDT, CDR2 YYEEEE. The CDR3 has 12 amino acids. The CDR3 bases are TGTGTCCTCCAGCTGAGGACCTACGAGCAGTACTTC. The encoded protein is CVLQLRTYEQYF.

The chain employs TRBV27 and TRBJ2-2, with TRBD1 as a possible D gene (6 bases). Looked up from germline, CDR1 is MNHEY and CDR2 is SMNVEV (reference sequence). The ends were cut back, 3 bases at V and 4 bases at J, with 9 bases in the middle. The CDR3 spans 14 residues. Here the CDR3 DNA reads TGTGCCAGCAGTTTTGAAGGGGGCACCGGGGAGCTGTTTTTT. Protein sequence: CASSFEGGTGELFF.

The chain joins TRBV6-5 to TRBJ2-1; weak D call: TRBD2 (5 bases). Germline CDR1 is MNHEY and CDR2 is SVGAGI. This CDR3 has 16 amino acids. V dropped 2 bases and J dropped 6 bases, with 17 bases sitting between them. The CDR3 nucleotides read TGTGCCAGCAGTTACAGTTGGACTCGCCCATCCAATGAGCAGTTCTTC. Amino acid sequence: CASSYSWTRPSNEQFF.

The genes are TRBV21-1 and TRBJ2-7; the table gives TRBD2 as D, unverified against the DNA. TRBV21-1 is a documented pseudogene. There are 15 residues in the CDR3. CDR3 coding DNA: TGTGCCAGCTATCGCCTAGATGACGGATCCTACGAGCAGTACTTC. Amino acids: CASYRLDDGSYEQYF.

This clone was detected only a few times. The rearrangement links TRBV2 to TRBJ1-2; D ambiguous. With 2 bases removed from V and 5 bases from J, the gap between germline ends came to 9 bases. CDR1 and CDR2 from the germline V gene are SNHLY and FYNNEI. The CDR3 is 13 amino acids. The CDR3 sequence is CASSEQPEYGYTF. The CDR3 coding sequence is TGTGCCAGCAGTGAACAACCGGAGTATGGCTACACCTTC.

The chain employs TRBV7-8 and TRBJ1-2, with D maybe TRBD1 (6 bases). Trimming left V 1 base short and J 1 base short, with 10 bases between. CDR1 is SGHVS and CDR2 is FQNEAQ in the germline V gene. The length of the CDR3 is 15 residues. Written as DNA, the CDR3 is TGTGCCAGCAGCTTAGTGCAGGGGAATAACTATGGCTACACCTTC. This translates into CASSLVQGNNYGYTF. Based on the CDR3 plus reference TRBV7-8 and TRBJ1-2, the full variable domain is GAGVSQSPRYKVAKRGQDVALRCDPISGHVSLFWYQQALGQGPEFLTYFQNEAQLDKSGLPSDRFFAERPEGSVSTLKIQRTQQEDSAVYLCASSLVQGNNYGYTFGSGTRLTVV.

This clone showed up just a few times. The CDR3 DNA is TGTGCCATCATCCGGGACAGTAACACTGAAGCTTTCTTT. It is translated as CAIIRDSNTEAFF. The chain employs TRBV6-1 and TRBJ1-1, with 7 bases aligning to TRBD1. V gave up 10 bases and J gave up 2 bases; unmatched junction bases: 7. Germline V gene sequence: CDR1 MNHNS, CDR2 SASEGT. The length of the CDR3 is 13 residues.

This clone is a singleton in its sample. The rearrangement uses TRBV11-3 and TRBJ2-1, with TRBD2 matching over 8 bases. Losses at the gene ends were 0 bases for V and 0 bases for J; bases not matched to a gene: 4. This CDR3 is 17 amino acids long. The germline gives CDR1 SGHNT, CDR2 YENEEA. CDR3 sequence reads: CASSLDVRGGSYNEQFF. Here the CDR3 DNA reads TGTGCCAGCAGCTTAGATGTCCGGGGGGGCTCCTACAATGAGCAGTTCTTC.

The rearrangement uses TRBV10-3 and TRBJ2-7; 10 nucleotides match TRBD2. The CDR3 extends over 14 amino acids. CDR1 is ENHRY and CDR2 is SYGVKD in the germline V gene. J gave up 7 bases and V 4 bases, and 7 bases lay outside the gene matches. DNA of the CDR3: TGTGCCATCAGTGTAGAAAGCGGGAGGGGTGAGCAGTACTTC. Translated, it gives CAISVESGRGEQYF.

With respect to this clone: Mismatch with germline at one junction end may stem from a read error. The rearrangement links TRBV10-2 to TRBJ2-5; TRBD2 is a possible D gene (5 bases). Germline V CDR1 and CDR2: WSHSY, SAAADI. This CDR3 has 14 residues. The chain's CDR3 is CASRRLGDGEAQYF. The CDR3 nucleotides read TGCGCCAGCAGGCGACTCGGGGATGGAGAGGCCCAGTACTTC.

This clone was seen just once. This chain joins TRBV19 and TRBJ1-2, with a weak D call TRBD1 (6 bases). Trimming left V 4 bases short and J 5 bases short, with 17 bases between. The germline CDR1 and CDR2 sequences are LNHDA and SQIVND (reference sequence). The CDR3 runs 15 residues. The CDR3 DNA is TGTGCCAGTAGTACCCAGACAGGTCTTAAGTATGGCTACACCTTC. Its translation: CASSTQTGLKYGYTF.

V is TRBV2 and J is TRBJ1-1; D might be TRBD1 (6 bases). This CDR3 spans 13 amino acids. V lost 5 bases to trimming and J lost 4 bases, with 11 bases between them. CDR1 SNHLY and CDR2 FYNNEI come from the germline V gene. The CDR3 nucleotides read TGTGCCAGCAGTACACAGGGTGTCACTGAAGCTTTCTTT. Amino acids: CASSTQGVTEAFF.

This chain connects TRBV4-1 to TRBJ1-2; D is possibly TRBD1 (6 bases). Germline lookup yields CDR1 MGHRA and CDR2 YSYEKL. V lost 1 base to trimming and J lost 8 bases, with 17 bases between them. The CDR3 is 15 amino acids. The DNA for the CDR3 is TGCGCCAGCAGCCAAGGGTACAGGGATTTGTCGGGCTACACCTTC. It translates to CASSQGYRDLSGYTF.

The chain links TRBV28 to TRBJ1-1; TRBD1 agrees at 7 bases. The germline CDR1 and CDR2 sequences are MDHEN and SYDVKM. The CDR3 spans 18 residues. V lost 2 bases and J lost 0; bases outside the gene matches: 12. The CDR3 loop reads CASSLKGAFNLMNTEAFF. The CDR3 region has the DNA TGTGCCAGCAGTTTAAAGGGGGCCTTCAATCTCATGAACACTGAAGCTTTCTTT.

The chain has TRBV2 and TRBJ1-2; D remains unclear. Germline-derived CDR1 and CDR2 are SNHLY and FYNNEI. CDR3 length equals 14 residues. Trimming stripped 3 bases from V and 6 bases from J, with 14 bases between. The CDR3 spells CASSEHGGLNGYTF. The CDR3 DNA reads TGTGCCAGCAGTGAGCACGGCGGATTGAATGGCTACACCTTC.

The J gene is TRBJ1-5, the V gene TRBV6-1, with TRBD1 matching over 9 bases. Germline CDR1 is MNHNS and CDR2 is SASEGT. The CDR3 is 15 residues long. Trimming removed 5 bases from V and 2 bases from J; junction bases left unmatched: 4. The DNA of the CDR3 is TGTGCCAGCAGTTCCCGGGACAGGGGCAATCAGCCCCAGCATTTT. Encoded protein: CASSSRDRGNQPQHF.

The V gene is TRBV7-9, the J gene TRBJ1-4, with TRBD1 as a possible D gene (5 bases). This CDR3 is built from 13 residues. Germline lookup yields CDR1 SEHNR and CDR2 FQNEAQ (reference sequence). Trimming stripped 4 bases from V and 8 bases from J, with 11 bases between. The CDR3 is CASSYSGDEKLFF. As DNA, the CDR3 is TGTGCCAGCAGCTATTCGGGGGACGAAAAACTGTTTTTT.

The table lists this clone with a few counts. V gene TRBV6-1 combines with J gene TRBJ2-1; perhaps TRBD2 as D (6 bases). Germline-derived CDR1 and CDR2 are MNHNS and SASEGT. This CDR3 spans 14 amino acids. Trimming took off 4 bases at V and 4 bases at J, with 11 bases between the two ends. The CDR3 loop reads CASSVAGPYNEQFF. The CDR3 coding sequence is TGTGCCAGCAGTGTTGCGGGACCGTACAATGAGCAGTTCTTC.

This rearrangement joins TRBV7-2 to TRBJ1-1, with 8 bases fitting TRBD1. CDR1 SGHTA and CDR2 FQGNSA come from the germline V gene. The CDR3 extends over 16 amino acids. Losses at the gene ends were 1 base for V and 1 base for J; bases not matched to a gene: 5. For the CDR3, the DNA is TGTGCCAGCAGCTTAGTGGGGACAGGCCCGAACACTGAAGCTTTCTTT. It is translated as CASSLVGTGPNTEAFF.

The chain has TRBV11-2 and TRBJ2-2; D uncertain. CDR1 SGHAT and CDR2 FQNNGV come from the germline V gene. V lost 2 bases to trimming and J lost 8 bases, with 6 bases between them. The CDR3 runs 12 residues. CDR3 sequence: CASSLIRGELFF. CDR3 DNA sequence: TGTGCCAGCAGCTTAATACGGGGGGAGCTGTTTTTT.

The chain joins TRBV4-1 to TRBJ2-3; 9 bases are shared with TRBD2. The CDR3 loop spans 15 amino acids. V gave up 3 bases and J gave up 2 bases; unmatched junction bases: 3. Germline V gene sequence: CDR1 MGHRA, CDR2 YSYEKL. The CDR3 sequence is CASSHRLAATDTQYF. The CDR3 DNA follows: TGCGCCAGCAGCCACCGACTAGCGGCCACAGATACGCAGTATTTT.

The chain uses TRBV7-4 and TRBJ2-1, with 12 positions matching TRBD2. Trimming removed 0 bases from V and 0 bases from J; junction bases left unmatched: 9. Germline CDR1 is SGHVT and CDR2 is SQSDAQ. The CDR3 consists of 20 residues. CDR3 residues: CASSLARLAGATGSYNEQFF. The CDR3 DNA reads TGTGCCAGCAGCTTAGCTCGACTAGCGGGAGCCACCGGCTCCTACAATGAGCAGTTCTTC.